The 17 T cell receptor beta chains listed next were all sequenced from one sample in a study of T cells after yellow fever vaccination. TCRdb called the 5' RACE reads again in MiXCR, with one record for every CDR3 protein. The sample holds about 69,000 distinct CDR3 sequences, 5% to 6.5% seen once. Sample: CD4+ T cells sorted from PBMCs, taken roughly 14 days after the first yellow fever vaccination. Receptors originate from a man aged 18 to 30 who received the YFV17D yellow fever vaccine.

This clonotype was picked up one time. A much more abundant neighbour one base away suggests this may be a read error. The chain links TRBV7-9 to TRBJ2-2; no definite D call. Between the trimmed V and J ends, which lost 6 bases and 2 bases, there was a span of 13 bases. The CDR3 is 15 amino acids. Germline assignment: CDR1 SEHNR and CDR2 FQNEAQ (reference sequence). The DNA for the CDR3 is TGTGCCAGCAGGCGCGGCATGGGTAACACCGGGGAGCTGTTTTTT. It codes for CASRRGMGNTGELFF.

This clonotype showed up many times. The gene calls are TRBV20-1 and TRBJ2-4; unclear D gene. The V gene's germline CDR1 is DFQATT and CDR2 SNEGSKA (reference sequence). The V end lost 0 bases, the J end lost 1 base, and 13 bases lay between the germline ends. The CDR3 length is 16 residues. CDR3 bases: TGCAGTGCTAGAGATACTCAACGGACCGCCAAAAACATTCAGTACTTC. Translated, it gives CSARDTQRTAKNIQYF.

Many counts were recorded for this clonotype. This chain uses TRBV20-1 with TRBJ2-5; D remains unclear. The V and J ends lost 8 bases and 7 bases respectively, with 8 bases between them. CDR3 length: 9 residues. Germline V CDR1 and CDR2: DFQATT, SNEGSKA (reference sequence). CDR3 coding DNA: TGCAGTCTCCCCGGGACCCAGTACTTC. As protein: CSLPGTQYF.

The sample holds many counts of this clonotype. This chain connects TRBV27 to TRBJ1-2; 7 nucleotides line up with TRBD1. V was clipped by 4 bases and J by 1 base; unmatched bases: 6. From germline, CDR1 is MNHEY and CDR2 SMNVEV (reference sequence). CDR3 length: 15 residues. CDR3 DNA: TGTGCCAGCAGTTCGAGACAGGGTTATAACTATGGCTACACCTTC. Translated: CASSSRQGYNYGYTF.

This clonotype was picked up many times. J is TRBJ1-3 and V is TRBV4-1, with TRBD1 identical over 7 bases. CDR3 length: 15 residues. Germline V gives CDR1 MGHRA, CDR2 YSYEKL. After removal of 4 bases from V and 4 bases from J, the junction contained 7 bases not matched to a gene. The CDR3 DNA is TGCGCCAGCAGCCTCGGGACAGCGGTAGGAAACACCATATATTTT. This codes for CASSLGTAVGNTIYF.

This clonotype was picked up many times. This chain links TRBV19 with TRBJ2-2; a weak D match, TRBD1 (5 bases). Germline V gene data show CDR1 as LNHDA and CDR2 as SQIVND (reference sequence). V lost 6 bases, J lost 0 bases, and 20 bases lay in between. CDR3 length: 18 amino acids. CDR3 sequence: CASRGRYSDTANTGELFF. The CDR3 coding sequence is TGTGCCAGTAGGGGAAGGTATTCGGACACTGCGAACACCGGGGAGCTGTTTTTT.

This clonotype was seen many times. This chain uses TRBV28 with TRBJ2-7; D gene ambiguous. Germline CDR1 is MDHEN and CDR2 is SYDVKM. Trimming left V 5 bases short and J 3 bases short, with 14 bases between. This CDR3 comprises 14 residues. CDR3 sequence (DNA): TGTGCCAGCAGTCCTGACCCGACCCTCTACGAGCAGTACGTC. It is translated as CASSPDPTLYEQYV.

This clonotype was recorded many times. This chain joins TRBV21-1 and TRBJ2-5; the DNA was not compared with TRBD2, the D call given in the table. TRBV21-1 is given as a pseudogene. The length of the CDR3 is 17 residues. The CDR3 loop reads CASSKGGERMYQETQYF. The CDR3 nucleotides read TGTGCCAGCAGCAAAGGCGGAGAGCGGATGTACCAAGAGACCCAGTACTTC.

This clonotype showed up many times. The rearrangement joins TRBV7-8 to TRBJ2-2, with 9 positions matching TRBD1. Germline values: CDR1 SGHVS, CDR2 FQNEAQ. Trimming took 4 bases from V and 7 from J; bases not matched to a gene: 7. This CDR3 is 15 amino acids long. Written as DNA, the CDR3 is TGTGCCAGCAGCTACCGGGACAGGGTGGACGGGGAGCTGTTTTTT. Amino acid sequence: CASSYRDRVDGELFF.

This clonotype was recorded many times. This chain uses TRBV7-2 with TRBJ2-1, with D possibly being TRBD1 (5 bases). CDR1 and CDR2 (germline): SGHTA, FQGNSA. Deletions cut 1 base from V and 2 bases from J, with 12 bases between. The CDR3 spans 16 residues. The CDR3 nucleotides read TGTGCCAGCAGCTTAGTAGGGGCAGCTACCTACAATGAGCAGTTCTTC. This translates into CASSLVGAATYNEQFF.

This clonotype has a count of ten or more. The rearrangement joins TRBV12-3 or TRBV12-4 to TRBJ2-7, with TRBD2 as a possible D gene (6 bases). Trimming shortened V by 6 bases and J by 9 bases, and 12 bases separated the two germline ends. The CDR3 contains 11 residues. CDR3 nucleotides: TGTGCCAGCAGCCGTATGGGAGGGCAGTACTTC. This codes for CASSRMGGQYF.

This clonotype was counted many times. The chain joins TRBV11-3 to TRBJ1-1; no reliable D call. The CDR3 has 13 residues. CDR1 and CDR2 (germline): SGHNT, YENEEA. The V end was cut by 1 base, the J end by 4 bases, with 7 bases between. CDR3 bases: TGTGCCAGCAGCTTAGGGGCAGCCACTGAAGCTTTCTTT. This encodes CASSLGAATEAFF. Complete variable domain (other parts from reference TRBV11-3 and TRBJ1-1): EAGVVQSPRYKIIEKKQPVAFWCNPISGHNTLYWYLQNLGQGPELLIRYENEEAVDDSQLPKDRFSAERLKGVDSTLKIQPAELGDSAVYLCASSLGAATEAFFGQGTRLTVV.

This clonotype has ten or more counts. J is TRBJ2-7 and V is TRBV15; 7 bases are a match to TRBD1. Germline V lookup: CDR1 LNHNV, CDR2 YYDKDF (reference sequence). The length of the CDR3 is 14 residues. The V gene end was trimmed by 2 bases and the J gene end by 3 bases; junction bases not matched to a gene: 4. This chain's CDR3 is CATSRTGQSYEQYF. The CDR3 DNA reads TGTGCCACCAGCAGAACGGGACAGAGCTACGAGCAGTACTTC.

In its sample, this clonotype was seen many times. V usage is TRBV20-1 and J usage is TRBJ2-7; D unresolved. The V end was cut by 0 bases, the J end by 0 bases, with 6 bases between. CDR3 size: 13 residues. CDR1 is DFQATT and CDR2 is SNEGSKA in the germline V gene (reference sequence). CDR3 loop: CSARDSSSYEQYV. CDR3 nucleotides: TGCAGTGCTAGAGATTCAAGCTCCTACGAGCAGTACGTC.

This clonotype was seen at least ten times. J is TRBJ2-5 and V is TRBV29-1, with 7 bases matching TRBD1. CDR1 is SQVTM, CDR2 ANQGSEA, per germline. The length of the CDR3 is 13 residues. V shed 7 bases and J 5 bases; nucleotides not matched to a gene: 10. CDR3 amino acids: CSADRAGTETQYF. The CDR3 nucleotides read TGCAGCGCCGACAGGGCAGGAACCGAGACCCAGTACTTC.

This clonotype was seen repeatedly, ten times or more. CDR3 residues: CASSPDRGSPYEQYF. The CDR3 DNA sequence: TGCGCCAGCAGCCCCGATCGGGGCAGTCCCTACGAGCAGTACTTC. The chain uses TRBV5-1 and TRBJ2-7; tentatively, D is TRBD1 or TRBD2 (5 bases each). The CDR3 has 15 residues. In germline, CDR1 is SGHRS, CDR2 YFSETQ. Deletions cut 4 bases from V and 2 bases from J, with 16 bases between.

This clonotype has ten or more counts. The CDR3 coding sequence is TGTGCCAGCAGCCAGGGAGAGCGGGGAGACAATGAGCAGTTCTTC. Protein: CASSQGERGDNEQFF. The gene calls are TRBV11-2 and TRBJ2-1; TRBD2 agrees at 7 bases. Germline V gene lookup returns CDR1 SGHAT and CDR2 FQNNGV. The J segment lost 5 bases and the V segment lost 5 bases, leaving 9 bases of the junction unmatched. The CDR3 length is 15 residues.